Below, one TCR beta chain is given with its context. The PCR ran on 60 Vbeta and 13 Jbeta primers. Method: immunoSEQ multiplex PCR; TCRdb's copy keeps in-frame clones and lacks some. Its listing shows about 75,000 clones. This record belongs to a study of cytomegalovirus exposure and HLA in healthy donors. This TCR derives from a man between 18 and 35 years old in good health and CMV-seropositive. Material for sequencing was PBMCs.

The CDR3 is CASSLSLGVNTEAFF. Written as DNA, the CDR3 is TGTGCCAGCAGTTTATCGCTAGGGGTGAACACTGAAGCTTTCTTT. This chain joins TRBV27 and TRBJ1-1, with a possible D match to TRBD1 (5 bases). Germline CDR1 MNHEY, CDR2 SMNVEV (reference sequence). Trimming pared 0 bases from V and 0 bases from J, leaving 8 bases between. The CDR3 runs 15 residues.